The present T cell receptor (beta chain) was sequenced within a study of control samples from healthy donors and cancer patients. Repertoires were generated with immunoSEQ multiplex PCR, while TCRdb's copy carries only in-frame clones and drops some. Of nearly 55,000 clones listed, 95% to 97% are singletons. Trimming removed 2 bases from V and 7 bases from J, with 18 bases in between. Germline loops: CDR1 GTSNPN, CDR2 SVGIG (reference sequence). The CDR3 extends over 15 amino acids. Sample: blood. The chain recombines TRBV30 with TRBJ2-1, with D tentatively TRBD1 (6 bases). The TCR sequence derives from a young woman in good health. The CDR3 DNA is TGTGCCTGGAGTCTTACAGGGCTCCGGTGGAATGAGCAGTTCTTC. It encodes CAWSLTGLRWNEQFF.